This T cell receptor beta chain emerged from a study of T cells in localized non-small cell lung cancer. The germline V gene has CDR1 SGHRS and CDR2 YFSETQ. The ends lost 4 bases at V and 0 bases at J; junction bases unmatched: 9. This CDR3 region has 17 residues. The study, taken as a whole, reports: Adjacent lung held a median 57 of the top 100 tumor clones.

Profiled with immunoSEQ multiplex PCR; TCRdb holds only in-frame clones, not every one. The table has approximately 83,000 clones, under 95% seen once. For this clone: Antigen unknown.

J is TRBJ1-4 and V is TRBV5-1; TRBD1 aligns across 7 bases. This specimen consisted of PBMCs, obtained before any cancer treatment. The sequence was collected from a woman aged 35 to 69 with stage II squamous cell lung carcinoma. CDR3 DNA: TGCGCCAGCAGCCCCTGGACAGGACTTACAACTAATGAAAAACTGTTTTTT. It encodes CASSPWTGLTTNEKLFF.